What follows describes a single T cell receptor beta chain. The antigen remains unidentified. Relying on iRepertoire HTBI primers and Arm-PCR of CDR3 regions, the team built TCR beta libraries. MiXCR was run by TCRdb on the multiplex PCR reads, yielding one entry per CDR3 protein. The sample has fewer than 400,000 distinct CDR3 sequences; 15% to 20% are singletons. The data stem from a study of regulatory T cells in long-lasting Graves disease. Overall study: Persistent cases took antithyroid drugs over 5 years and stayed TSH receptor antibody positive. General study points: Limited sample numbers may have lowered accuracy.

This sample's time point: persistent/refractory GD, antithyroid drugs over 5 years with positive TRAb. Preparation of the TCR library used RNA extracted from PBMCs. The authors drew patients from an endocrinology department in Xi'an, China. Each patient gave approximately 9.6 milliliters of EDTA-anticoagulated peripheral blood. The receptor's source is a female donor with Graves disease. The sequences come from peripheral blood mononuclear cells (PBMCs), collected when the disease was refractory, from a patient treated with antithyroid drugs.

CDR3 region: CSGTGPNEKLFF. As DNA, the CDR3 is TGCAGCGGGACAGGGCCTAATGAAAAACTGTTTTTT. The gene calls are TRBV29-1 and TRBJ1-4; 8 nucleotides agree with TRBD1. Germline trimming cut 7 bases from V and 3 bases from J; bases unmatched to any gene: 1. Germline CDR1 reads SQVTM; CDR2 reads ANQGSEA. This CDR3 spans 12 amino acids. Using reference TRBV29-1 and TRBJ1-4 for the parts outside the CDR3, the full variable domain is SAVISQKPSRDICQRGTSLTIQCQVDSQVTMMFWYRQQPGQSLTLIATANQGSEATYESGFVIDKFPISRPNLTFSTLTVSNMSPEDSSIYLCSGTGPNEKLFFGSGTQLSVL.